One and the same sample provided the 21 T cell receptor beta chains below, sequenced in a study of control samples from healthy donors and cancer patients. Measured with immunoSEQ multiplex PCR; TCRdb has only the in-frame clones, and not every one. The sample has about 110,000 clones; about 83% are singletons. Sequenced input: blood. The receptors were sampled from a woman in her fifties or sixties in good health.

This clone was observed once. The rearrangement uses TRBV13 and TRBJ2-7; 13 bases match TRBD2. The CDR3 has 15 residues. V lost 5 bases, J lost 2 bases, and 3 bases stayed unmatched. CDR1 and CDR2 (germline): PRHDT, FYEKMQ (reference sequence). The CDR3 loop reads CASSPGLAGTYEQYF. CDR3 nucleotide sequence: TGTGCCAGCAGCCCGGGACTAGCGGGGACCTACGAGCAGTACTTC.

The rearrangement joins TRBV4-1 to TRBJ1-3, with D perhaps TRBD1 (5 bases). V was pared by 0 bases and J by 5 bases, with 17 bases between. Germline V gene sequence: CDR1 MGHRA, CDR2 YSYEKL. The CDR3 totals 17 residues. The CDR3 DNA is TGCGCCAGCAGCCAAGATATAACAGGCGGTACTCGAAACACCATATATTTT. Protein product: CASSQDITGGTRNTIYF.

The table lists this clone with a few counts. The rearrangement links TRBV5-5 to TRBJ2-1; TRBD1 is a possible D gene (6 bases). There are 16 residues in the CDR3. Germline V gives CDR1 SGHKS, CDR2 YYEKEE (reference sequence). V was trimmed by 4 bases and J by 3 bases, leaving 17 bases between them. The chain's CDR3 is CASSVIDRILYNEQFF. CDR3 DNA sequence: TGTGCCAGCAGCGTAATTGACAGGATCCTCTACAATGAGCAGTTCTTC.

The chain combines TRBV4-1 with TRBJ1-5; TRBD1 agrees at 11 bases. The junction had 11 bases not matched to a gene; V was cut back by 3 bases and J by 7 bases. Germline V gives CDR1 MGHRA, CDR2 YSYEKL. The CDR3 loop spans 17 amino acids. This CDR3 is CASSQAGTGGPGQPQHF. The DNA for the CDR3 is TGCGCCAGCAGCCAGGCCGGGACAGGGGGTCCAGGGCAGCCCCAGCATTTT.

The rearrangement joins TRBV4-3 to TRBJ2-1; 15 nucleotides line up with TRBD2. Germline assignment: CDR1 LGHNA and CDR2 YSLEER. V lost 3 bases, J lost 6 bases, and 0 bases stayed unmatched. This CDR3 region has 15 residues. The CDR3 reads CASSQGLAGGNEQFF. The DNA for the CDR3 is TGCGCCAGCAGCCAGGGACTAGCGGGAGGCAATGAGCAGTTCTTC.

The V gene is TRBV5-1, the J gene TRBJ1-2; D not certain. The CDR3 extends over 15 amino acids. The germline V and J ends were trimmed by 6 bases and 4 bases, with 19 bases remaining between them. Germline V gene lookup returns CDR1 SGHRS and CDR2 YFSETQ. The CDR3 DNA is TGCGCCAGCACCTCTTCGGACCCTATACTCTATGGCTACACCTTC. Encoded protein: CASTSSDPILYGYTF.

This sequence joins TRBV11-3 and TRBJ1-1; 9 nucleotides align to TRBD1. V was pared by 5 bases and J by 3 bases, with 10 bases of the junction left unmatched. The CDR3 runs 16 residues. CDR1 SGHNT and CDR2 YENEEA come from the germline V gene. CDR3 bases: TGTGCCAGCAGCCAAGGGGCGGGGACAGGGTACACTGAAGCTTTCTTT. This codes for CASSQGAGTGYTEAFF.

V is TRBV20-1 and J is TRBJ1-2, with D tentatively TRBD1 (5 bases). The CDR3 totals 13 residues. Looked up from germline, CDR1 is DFQATT and CDR2 is SNEGSKA (reference sequence). Trimming removed 3 bases at V and 4 bases at J, with 12 bases between. The chain's CDR3 is CSASAGEGYGYTF. The CDR3 bases are TGCAGTGCTAGTGCGGGGGAAGGCTATGGCTACACCTTC.

The chain has TRBV7-6 and TRBJ1-2; D possibly corresponds to TRBD1 (6 bases). This CDR3 spans 15 amino acids. Looked up from germline, CDR1 is SGHVS and CDR2 is FNYEAQ. Trimming removed 1 base at V and 3 bases at J, with 12 bases between. CDR3 in amino acids: CASSLGSGDHYGYTF. The CDR3 nucleotides are TGTGCCAGCAGCTTAGGTTCAGGGGACCACTATGGCTACACCTTC.

The V and J genes are TRBV7-9 and TRBJ1-3; no definite D call. Germline lookup yields CDR1 SEHNR and CDR2 FQNEAQ (reference sequence). This CDR3 is 16 amino acids long. V lost 2 bases, J lost 1 base, and 12 bases lay in between. In DNA, the CDR3 is TGTGCCAGCAGCTTAACATCTAGCACATCTGGAAACACCATATATTTT. Protein product: CASSLTSSTSGNTIYF.

The chain uses TRBV6-4 and TRBJ2-2; D call uncertain. CDR1 is MRHNA, CDR2 SNTAGT, per germline. This CDR3 contains 12 residues. The V gene lost 5 bases and the J gene lost 0 bases, with 1 base spanning the gap. The chain's CDR3 is CASSPNTGELFF. CDR3 DNA: TGTGCCAGCAGTCCGAACACCGGGGAGCTGTTTTTT.

The rearrangement links TRBV9 to TRBJ1-5; weak D call: TRBD1 (6 bases). Trimming took 0 bases from V and 5 from J, leaving 12 bases between them. This CDR3 has 15 amino acids. The germline gives CDR1 SGDLS, CDR2 YYNGEE. The CDR3 DNA reads as TGTGCCAGCAGCGTAGGGGCCGGGGGCTATCAGCCCCAGCATTTT. Its protein product is CASSVGAGGYQPQHF.

The J gene is TRBJ2-7, the V gene TRBV5-5; 7 bases match TRBD1. V lost 0 bases and J lost 3; bases outside the gene matches: 6. The CDR3 is 15 residues long. Germline V gives CDR1 SGHKS, CDR2 YYEKEE (reference sequence). The CDR3 loop is CASSLGPGGLYEQYF. CDR3 in DNA: TGTGCCAGCAGCTTGGGGCCAGGGGGTCTCTACGAGCAGTACTTC.

The chain joins TRBV19 to TRBJ2-1; D remains unclear. Germline lookup yields CDR1 LNHDA and CDR2 SQIVND (reference sequence). The CDR3 runs 16 residues. V shed 1 base and J shed 2 bases, with 12 bases lying between them. The CDR3 nucleotides are TGTGCCAGTAGTATAGGCGTCGGGCTGACCTACAATGAGCAGTTCTTC. This sequence encodes CASSIGVGLTYNEQFF.

This clone appeared many times. The chain joins TRBV7-8 to TRBJ2-1, with D possibly being TRBD1 (5 bases). The V end lost 2 bases, the J end lost 3 bases, and 14 bases lay between the germline ends. Germline V gene lookup returns CDR1 SGHVS and CDR2 FQNEAQ. The CDR3 spans 16 residues. Here the CDR3 DNA reads TGTGCCAGCAGCTTACAAGTGGGGCAGCTCTACAATGAGCAGTTCTTC. Protein sequence: CASSLQVGQLYNEQFF.

J is TRBJ1-2 and V is TRBV6-6, with D unclear. Germline V gene sequence: CDR1 MNHNY, CDR2 SVGAGI (reference sequence). CDR3 length: 11 amino acids. Trimming removed 7 bases from V and 4 bases from J, with 7 bases in between. This CDR3 reads CASTDVYGYTF. The CDR3 DNA sequence: TGTGCCAGCACTGACGTCTATGGCTACACCTTC.

The V gene is TRBV30, the J gene TRBJ1-4; TRBD1 is a possible D gene (5 bases). V gave up 0 bases and J gave up 3 bases, with 11 bases separating them. The CDR3 covers 15 residues. The germline V gene has CDR1 GTSNPN and CDR2 SVGIG (reference sequence). The CDR3: CAWSVSRQPNEKLFF. The CDR3 DNA reads TGTGCCTGGAGTGTATCCCGACAGCCTAATGAAAAACTGTTTTTT.

Only a few counts were recorded for this clone. The chain recombines TRBV7-2 with TRBJ2-5, with 12 bases matching TRBD2. Germline V gene lookup returns CDR1 SGHTA and CDR2 FQGNSA. This CDR3 region has 17 residues. V shed 5 bases, J shed 1 base, and the junction held 8 bases outside the gene matches. The CDR3 DNA reads TGTGCCAGCAGCCCGAAACTAGCGGGGGGTTTCCAAGAGACCCAGTACTTC. It specifies CASSPKLAGGFQETQYF.

The J gene is TRBJ1-3, the V gene TRBV2, with D unclear. V lost 1 base, J lost 2 bases, and 6 bases lay in between. The CDR3 is 14 amino acids. The germline CDR1 and CDR2 sequences are SNHLY and FYNNEI. CDR3 residues: CASSEGRPGNTIYF. The CDR3 region has the DNA TGTGCCAGCAGTGAAGGGCGCCCTGGAAACACCATATATTTT. Full variable domain (rest looked up from reference TRBV2 and TRBJ1-3): EPEVTQTPSHQVTQMGQEVILRCVPISNHLYFYWYRQILGQKVEFLVSFYNNEISEKSEIFDDQFSVERPDGSNFTLKIRSTKLEDSAMYFCASSEGRPGNTIYFGEGSWLTVV.

V gene TRBV19 combines with J gene TRBJ1-5; TRBD1 matches at 7 bases. The CDR3 covers 12 residues. Trimming took 10 bases from V and 4 from J; bases not matched to a gene: 4. Per germline, CDR1 LNHDA and CDR2 SQIVND (reference sequence). The CDR3 is CATTTGNQPQHF. The CDR3 DNA reads as TGTGCCACCACGACAGGGAATCAGCCCCAGCATTTT.

This chain joins TRBV19 and TRBJ1-3; the D gene is possibly TRBD1 (6 bases). CDR1 and CDR2 (germline): LNHDA, SQIVND (reference sequence). V lost 4 bases and J 0 bases, leaving 10 bases between the germline ends. This CDR3 spans 15 amino acids. CDR3 region: CASSNGQSSGNTIYF. The DNA of the CDR3 is TGTGCCAGTAGTAATGGACAGTCCTCTGGAAACACCATATATTTT.